This T cell receptor (beta chain) was retrieved from a study of patients and donors after allogeneic stem cell transplantation. TCRdb passed the RT-PCR reads through MiXCR, listing each CDR3 protein once. The sample holds about 410,000 distinct CDR3 sequences, 16% seen once. Germline V gene sequence: CDR1 SGHAT, CDR2 FQNNGV. Germline trimming cut 2 bases from V and 5 bases from J; bases unmatched to any gene: 8. This CDR3 has 16 residues. This sequence originates from a human donor who was either an allogeneic HSCT recipient or a stem cell or donor lymphocyte infusion donor (not recorded which). It is not recorded whose cells these are; they may come from a transplant donor. V usage is TRBV11-2 and J usage is TRBJ2-5; 10 bases agree with TRBD2. The sequencing sample was made of blood, either unsorted or a sorted T cell fraction (not recorded which). Written as DNA, the CDR3 is TGTGCCAGCAGCTTACTTCCGGGACTAGCGAGGGAGACCCAGTACTTC. This gives the protein CASSLLPGLARETQYF.